These 14 T cell receptor beta chains originate from one sample sequenced in a study of blood T cells in healthy people across ages. Together with a sample-barcoded 5' primer, a J-beta primer mix was included in a second PCR lasting roughly 6 to 12 cycles. Using its own MiXCR run on the 5' RACE reads, TCRdb lists one record per CDR3 protein. The sample consists of approximately 780,000 distinct CDR3 sequences, approximately 24% of them appearing once. In addition, the sample was reused for a study of T cells of mothers and their children.

Sequencing used blood. Receptors originate from a boy aged 5-17 years in good health.

This clonotype was recorded a few times. The chain carries TRBV15 and TRBJ2-5; D may be TRBD1 or TRBD2 (6 bases each). The J call may be mistaken, given a closer DNA end match to TRBJ2-1. The CDR3 contains 13 residues. Germline V gives CDR1 LNHNV, CDR2 YYDKDF (reference sequence). The CDR3 region is CATSSSQGGEQFF. CDR3 coding DNA: TGTGCCACCAGCAGTTCACAGGGAGGTGAGCAGTTCTTC.

Notes on this clonotype: At one end the junction does not follow the germline gene, possibly because of a read error. This rearrangement joins TRBV20-1 to TRBJ2-4, with D possibly TRBD1 on 5 matching bases. This CDR3 comprises 14 residues. Germline lookup yields CDR1 DFQATT and CDR2 SNEGSKA (reference sequence). Here the CDR3 reads CSARERKTVNIQYF. In DNA, the CDR3 is TGCAGTGCCAGAGAAAGGAAGACAGTAAACATTCAGTACTTC.

The chain has TRBV5-1 and TRBJ2-6; either TRBD1 or TRBD2 may supply D (5 bases each). This CDR3 is built from 14 residues. The V and J ends lost 4 bases and 2 bases respectively, with 7 bases between them. Germline CDR1 is SGHRS and CDR2 is YFSETQ. The CDR3 reads CASSEGPGANVLTF. The CDR3 DNA sequence: TGCGCCAGCAGCGAGGGGCCTGGGGCCAACGTCCTGACTTTC. The full variable domain, with the rest looked up from reference TRBV5-1 and TRBJ2-6, is KAGVTQTPRYLIKTRGQQVTLSCSPISGHRSVSWYQQTPGQGLQFLFEYFSETQRNKGNFPGRFSGRQFSNSRSEMNVSTLELGDSALYLCASSEGPGANVLTFGAGSRLTVL.

This clonotype was counted a few times. The chain links TRBV3-1 to TRBJ2-6; no clear D. Germline CDR1 and CDR2: LGHDT and YNNKEL (reference sequence). CDR3 length: 14 amino acids. V lost 5 bases, J lost 4 bases, and 9 bases lay in between. In nucleotides, the CDR3 is TGTGCCAGCAGCGCCAATGCCGGGGCCAACGTCCTGACTTTC. Translating gives CASSANAGANVLTF.

This clonotype was seen a few times. This chain connects TRBV5-4 to TRBJ2-1; no definite D call. V gave up 1 base and J gave up 7 bases, with 15 bases separating them. Germline V gene sequence: CDR1 SGHNT, CDR2 YYREEE (reference sequence). The CDR3 is made up of 15 amino acids. This CDR3 is CASSLSFLMGNEQFF. The CDR3 DNA reads TGTGCCAGCAGCTTGTCCTTTCTTATGGGGAATGAGCAGTTCTTC.

V gene TRBV6-2 or TRBV6-3 combines with J gene TRBJ2-1; 8 bases match TRBD1. Germline V lookup: CDR1 MNHEY, CDR2 SVGEGT. The CDR3 length is 13 residues. J was trimmed by 9 bases and V by 7 bases; bases with no gene match: 8. The CDR3 nucleotides read TGTGCCAGCACCCGCTCTCAGGGGGCTGAGCAGTTCTTC. This gives the protein CASTRSQGAEQFF.

In nucleotides, the CDR3 is TGTGCCAGCAACCGGGCCAGGGGGTACCAAGAGACCCAGTACTTC. It translates to CASNRARGYQETQYF. The chain combines TRBV6-1 with TRBJ2-5; 7 bases are a match to TRBD1. V was pared by 7 bases and J by 0 bases, with 8 bases of the junction left unmatched. The CDR3 covers 15 residues. Germline values: CDR1 MNHNS, CDR2 SASEGT.

This chain connects TRBV7-2 to TRBJ2-3; 9 positions match TRBD1. The germline gives CDR1 SGHTA, CDR2 FQGNSA. CDR3 length: 16 amino acids. Trimming at V came to 5 bases and at J to 4 bases, leaving 10 bases not matched to a gene. The DNA of the CDR3 is TGTGCCAGCAGCATCCCGACAGGGGGAGGATCAGATACGCAGTATTTT. This sequence encodes CASSIPTGGGSDTQYF.

As to this clonotype: The germline gene is not matched at one end of the junction; a read error may be the cause. The gene calls are TRBV2 and TRBJ2-7; 11 nucleotides align to TRBD2. Germline CDR1 is SNHLY and CDR2 is FYNNEI. The CDR3 consists of 16 residues. The CDR3 region has the DNA TGTGTCAGCAGTGAAAATAGCGGGGGGGCCTCCTACGAGCAGTACTTC. As protein: CVSSENSGGASYEQYF.

The rearrangement uses TRBV28 and TRBJ2-7; D uncertain. CDR3 length equals 14 residues. The germline V and J ends were trimmed by 3 bases and 5 bases, with 14 bases remaining between them. Germline V lookup: CDR1 MDHEN, CDR2 SYDVKM. The CDR3 loop is CASSFRPNLNEQYF. Written as DNA, the CDR3 is TGTGCCAGCAGTTTTAGACCAAATTTAAACGAGCAGTACTTC.

J is TRBJ2-5 and V is TRBV6-1, with 9 bases aligning to TRBD1. The germline V gene encodes CDR1 MNHNS and CDR2 SASEGT. Trimming removed 8 bases from V and 11 bases from J; junction bases left unmatched: 15. CDR3 length equals 14 residues. The CDR3 sequence: CASETGTGLSEQYF. CDR3 nucleotides: TGTGCCAGCGAAACCGGGACAGGGCTATCTGAGCAGTACTTC.

The chain employs TRBV29-1 and TRBJ1-1; 8 bases match TRBD1. With 0 bases clipped from V and 1 base from J, the junction kept 10 bases outside the gene matches. The CDR3 has 17 amino acids. Germline V gene sequence: CDR1 SQVTM, CDR2 ANQGSEA. CDR3 loop: CSVEETGEGHKNTEAFF. The CDR3 DNA is TGCAGCGTTGAAGAGACAGGGGAGGGTCATAAGAACACTGAAGCTTTCTTT.

V and J are TRBV24-1 and TRBJ2-4; D perhaps matches TRBD2 (5 bases). V dropped 1 base and J dropped 0 bases, with 6 bases sitting between them. The CDR3 spans 15 residues. In germline, CDR1 is KGHDR, CDR2 SFDVKD. The CDR3 is CATSDFRGAKNIQYF. In nucleotides, the CDR3 is TGTGCCACCAGTGATTTTCGGGGAGCCAAAAACATTCAGTACTTC.

The V gene is TRBV2, the J gene TRBJ2-2, with unresolved D. Trimming took off 2 bases at V and 6 bases at J, with 10 bases between the two ends. The germline V gene encodes CDR1 SNHLY and CDR2 FYNNEI. The length of the CDR3 is 14 residues. DNA of the CDR3: TGTGCCAGCAGTGAAATACGGGTCGCCGGGGAGCTGTTTTTT. Its translation is CASSEIRVAGELFF.